This T cell receptor beta chain was recorded in a study of control samples from healthy donors and cancer patients. Using immunoSEQ multiplex PCR, the repertoire was profiled, and TCRdb retains in-frame clones only, with some absent. The table lists 400,000 to 450,000 clones, approximately 90% of them singletons. V was clipped by 7 bases and J by 0 bases; unmatched bases: 12. Germline CDR1 reads SGHAT; CDR2 reads FQNNGV. The CDR3 consists of 16 residues. J is TRBJ2-7 and V is TRBV11-2, with 7 bases fitting TRBD2. This receptor was obtained from a man aged 35 to 55 with head and neck cancer. The sample taken for sequencing was PBMCs. CDR3 in DNA: TGTGCCAGCACCCTCGAGGTAGCGGGTTACTCCTACGAGCAGTACTTC. Its protein is CASTLEVAGYSYEQYF.